This T cell receptor (beta chain) was recovered during a study of response to subunit inactivated influenza vaccine. The V gene end was trimmed by 7 bases and the J gene end by 3 bases; junction bases not matched to a gene: 3. This CDR3 region has 15 residues. The germline gives CDR1 SNHLY, CDR2 FYNNEI. Using its own MiXCR run on the RT-PCR reads, TCRdb lists one record per CDR3 protein. The profile covers about 500,000 distinct CDR3 sequences, with more than 15% appearing a single time and less than 4% taken by the ten largest. A few counts support this clonotype. The chain combines TRBV2 with TRBJ2-1; 13 bases agree with TRBD2. The source was CD4+ T cells sorted from PBMCs, collected around 25 months after vaccination. This clonotype was sampled from a man between 45 and 75 years old who received an inactivated influenza vaccine. CDR3 in amino acids: CASMGLAGFYNEQFF. The CDR3 nucleotides read TGTGCCAGCATGGGACTAGCGGGATTCTACAATGAGCAGTTCTTC.